The clone carrying this TCR beta chain was seen a few times. Its antigen is currently unknown. The listed genes are named as in mouse. The CDR3 end falls 1 residue outside the read, so it is completed with the germline J gene. The time point is: mouse harvest day 7 after allogeneic transplant. Each mouse received 10^7 T-cell-depleted marrow cells plus 10^6 splenic CD5+ T cells by tail vein. These data come from a study of tissue T cells after allogeneic stem cell transplantation. The study, taken as a whole, reports: Few T cell clones were shared across patients, but motif clusters showed tissue-specific shared signatures.

Germline values: CDR1 LGHDT, CDR2 YNNKQL (reference sequence). CDR3 length: 15 amino acids. V trimming: 4 bases; J trimming: 3 bases; junction bases outside the gene matches: 2. CDR3 sequences, V/J genes, frequencies and template counts came from survey-depth TCRbeta sequencing. Generated by immunoSEQ multiplex PCR, the TCRdb table keeps only in-frame clones and is missing some. Of about 4,000 clones in the sample, approximately 50% are singletons; the top ten hold roughly 6%. The sequencing input was gut tissue. The chain carries TRBV4 and TRBJ2-1, with TRBD2 matching over 11 bases. The receptor was derived from a female BALB/c mouse given C57BL/6 T cells with graft-versus-host disease after an allogeneic hematopoietic cell transplant. The CDR3 bases that were read are TGTGCCAGCAGCTCTGACTGGGGGGGCTATGCTGAGCAGTTC. Translation gives CASSSDWGGYAEQF. The CDR3 in its entirety is CASSSDWGGYAEQFF.